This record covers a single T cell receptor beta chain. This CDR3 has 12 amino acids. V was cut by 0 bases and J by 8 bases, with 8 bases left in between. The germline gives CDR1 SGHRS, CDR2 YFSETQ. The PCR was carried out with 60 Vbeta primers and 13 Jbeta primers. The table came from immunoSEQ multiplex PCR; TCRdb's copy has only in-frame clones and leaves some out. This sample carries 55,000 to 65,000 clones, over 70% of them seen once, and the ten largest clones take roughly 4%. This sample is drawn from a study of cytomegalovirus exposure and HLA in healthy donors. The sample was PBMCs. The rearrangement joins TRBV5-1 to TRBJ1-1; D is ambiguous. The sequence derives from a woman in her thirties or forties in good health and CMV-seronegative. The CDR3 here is CASSLVLGEAFF. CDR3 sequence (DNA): TGCGCCAGCAGCTTGGTGCTAGGCGAAGCTTTCTTT.